The 22 T cell receptor beta chains reported below all come from one sample, sequenced in a study of T-cell memory formation after mild COVID-19. TCRdb re-derived calls from the 5' RACE reads in MiXCR, one entry per CDR3 protein. The table has about 90,000 distinct CDR3 sequences, about 16% seen once; the top ten hold approximately 40%. Sequenced input: PBMCs or a T cell subset sorted from them (not recorded which). Source of these receptors: a man in his late teens or twenties who had mild COVID-19 (a few samples of this study predate the infection). Cell type and time point are not known.

At least ten counts were recorded for this clonotype. The chain joins TRBV7-3 to TRBJ2-1; perhaps TRBD2 as D (5 bases). CDR3 size: 14 residues. V was shortened by 2 bases and J by 7 bases, with 12 bases between the two germline ends. Germline assignment: CDR1 SGHTA and CDR2 FQGTGA. CDR3 loop: CASSLGLAGNEQFF. CDR3 nucleotide sequence: TGTGCCAGCAGCTTAGGCCTAGCCGGTAATGAGCAGTTCTTC.

This clonotype was detected ten times or more. A read error may produce the germline difference seen at one junction end. This chain joins TRBV28 and TRBJ2-1; the D gene is possibly TRBD1 (6 bases). Germline V CDR1 and CDR2: MDHEN, SYDVKM. This CDR3 is built from 14 residues. CDR3 sequence reads: CASSLWTAPNEQFF. CDR3 in DNA: TGTGCCAGCAGTCTATGGACAGCACCTAATGAGCAGTTCTTC.

This clonotype has only a few counts. The chain has TRBV7-2 and TRBJ2-2, with D unresolved. CDR1 is SGHTA and CDR2 is FQGNSA in the germline V gene. This CDR3 is 15 amino acids long. With 2 bases removed from V and 6 bases from J, the gap between germline ends came to 13 bases. The CDR3 sequence: CASSLLRTASGELFF. The DNA for the CDR3 is TGTGCCAGCAGCTTACTGCGCACCGCCTCCGGGGAGCTGTTTTTT.

At least ten counts were recorded for this clonotype. The gene calls are TRBV20-1 and TRBJ1-1, with TRBD1 matching over 9 bases. Trimming cost V 1 base and J 4 bases; bases outside gene matches: 1. CDR3 length equals 13 residues. Germline CDR1 and CDR2: DFQATT and SNEGSKA (reference sequence). The CDR3 region is CSARGQGGTEAFF. CDR3 DNA sequence: TGCAGTGCTAGAGGACAGGGGGGCACTGAAGCTTTCTTT.

This clonotype was seen many times. V usage is TRBV9 and J usage is TRBJ1-1; D is unclear. The germline V and J ends were trimmed by 4 bases and 6 bases, with 16 bases remaining between them. CDR3 length: 14 residues. Germline V CDR1 and CDR2: SGDLS, YYNGEE. The CDR3 spells CASSPQEGGPEAFF. CDR3 sequence (DNA): TGTGCCAGCAGCCCCCAGGAAGGAGGACCTGAAGCTTTCTTT.

This clonotype was counted only a few times. The chain links TRBV11-2 to TRBJ2-7; 10 nucleotides agree with TRBD2. The J segment lost 2 bases and the V segment lost 2 bases, leaving 3 bases of the junction unmatched. From germline, CDR1 is SGHAT and CDR2 FQNNGV. This CDR3 has 15 residues. As DNA, the CDR3 is TGTGCCAGCAGCTTAACTAGCGGGGCGACCTACGAGCAGTACGTC. Its translation: CASSLTSGATYEQYV.

At least ten counts were recorded for this clonotype. This chain joins TRBV5-1 and TRBJ2-1, with D possibly matching TRBD2 (6 bases). The germline V and J ends were trimmed by 1 base and 0 bases, with 29 bases remaining between them. Per the germline V gene, CDR1 is SGHRS and CDR2 is YFSETQ. The length of the CDR3 is 22 residues. As DNA, the CDR3 is TGCGCCAGCAGCTTGCGGGGGTATCAATCCCGTACTCTCATTACCTCCTACAATGAGCAGTTCTTC. Amino acid sequence: CASSLRGYQSRTLITSYNEQFF.

In its sample, this clonotype was seen many times. The CDR3 bases are TGTGCCAGCAGCTTGTGGGGGACTACTCAAGAGACCCAGTACTTC. It codes for CASSLWGTTQETQYF. The chain joins TRBV11-1 to TRBJ2-5, with TRBD2 matching 7 bases. The CDR3 is 15 amino acids. Germline V gives CDR1 SGHAT, CDR2 FQDESV (reference sequence). Unmatched junction bases numbered 6, after V lost 3 bases and J lost 2 bases.

This clonotype has ten or more counts. The chain recombines TRBV4-3 with TRBJ1-1; D is ambiguous. The V gene's germline CDR1 is LGHNA and CDR2 YSLEER. The CDR3 runs to 12 residues. V was cut by 0 bases and J by 5 bases, with 4 bases left in between. In DNA, the CDR3 is TGCGCCAGCAGCCAAGATGAAACTGAAGCTTTCTTT. Its translation: CASSQDETEAFF.

Ten or more counts support this clonotype. The chain has TRBV12-3 or TRBV12-4 and TRBJ2-3, with D possibly being TRBD2 (6 bases). V lost 6 bases and J lost 5, with 15 bases in between. The CDR3 sequence is 14 residues long. DNA for the CDR3: TGTGCCAGCAGCGGGACTTACGGCCAAGATACGCAGTATTTT. It encodes CASSGTYGQDTQYF.

This clonotype has a count of ten or more. The rearrangement uses TRBV4-3 and TRBJ2-1, with D possibly called TRBD1 or TRBD2 (5 bases each). The CDR3 contains 13 residues. Trimming pared 3 bases from V and 9 bases from J, leaving 12 bases between. Germline assignment: CDR1 LGHNA and CDR2 YSLEER. CDR3 sequence: CASSQGTIAEQFF. For the CDR3, the DNA is TGCGCCAGCAGCCAGGGGACCATTGCTGAGCAGTTCTTC.

This clonotype showed up just a few times. This chain connects TRBV12-3 or TRBV12-4 to TRBJ2-1; 10 bases align to TRBD1. The CDR3 contains 14 residues. Losses at the gene ends were 6 bases for V and 8 bases for J; bases not matched to a gene: 7. The CDR3 DNA reads TGTGCCAGCAGCGGGACAGGGGCCCTCGATGAGCAGTTCTTC. Encoded protein: CASSGTGALDEQFF.

The chain is built from TRBV7-6 and TRBJ2-1, with D possibly TRBD2 on 6 matching bases. Between the trimmed V and J ends, which lost 8 bases and 2 bases, there was a span of 13 bases. This CDR3 has 14 amino acids. Germline CDR1 reads SGHVS; CDR2 reads FNYEAQ. The CDR3 region is CASVPGLTYNEQFF. The CDR3 DNA is TGTGCCAGCGTTCCGGGACTGACCTACAATGAGCAGTTCTTC.

The chain combines TRBV10-3 with TRBJ1-5; 9 bases are shared with TRBD1. Germline V CDR1 and CDR2: ENHRY, SYGVKD. The CDR3 totals 15 residues. Germline trimming cut 3 bases from V and 5 bases from J; bases unmatched to any gene: 5. In DNA form, the CDR3 reads TGTGCCATCAGTGACTCCGGGACAGGGTATCAGCCCCAGCATTTT. Protein sequence: CAISDSGTGYQPQHF.

The chain uses TRBV19 and TRBJ2-1; possibly TRBD1 for D (6 bases). Trimming removed 0 bases at V and 3 bases at J, with 12 bases between. The CDR3 has 16 residues. Germline V gene sequence: CDR1 LNHDA, CDR2 SQIVND (reference sequence). This CDR3 reads CASSIDQTGIYNEQFF. The CDR3 DNA is TGTGCCAGTAGTATAGATCAAACAGGGATCTACAATGAGCAGTTCTTC.

This clonotype was observed a few times. This chain links TRBV11-1 with TRBJ1-6; no clear D gene. V lost 5 bases and J lost 8, with 13 bases in between. Germline CDR1 SGHAT, CDR2 FQDESV (reference sequence). This CDR3 spans 14 amino acids. The CDR3 reads CASSVLGRYSPLHF. The CDR3 DNA follows: TGTGCCAGCAGCGTCCTCGGGCGGTATTCACCCCTCCACTTT.

This clonotype was seen more than once but under ten times. V and J are TRBV4-1 and TRBJ1-5; D gene ambiguous. Germline V gene lookup returns CDR1 MGHRA and CDR2 YSYEKL. V was pared by 4 bases and J by 6 bases, with 13 bases between. The CDR3 covers 14 residues. The CDR3 protein is CASSLHPSGQPQHF. The CDR3 DNA reads as TGCGCCAGCAGCCTCCATCCGAGTGGTCAGCCCCAGCATTTT.

This clonotype showed up just a few times. The genes are TRBV9 and TRBJ1-1, with D possibly being TRBD1 (5 bases). Per germline, CDR1 SGDLS and CDR2 YYNGEE. Trimming pared 2 bases from V and 10 bases from J, leaving 15 bases between. This CDR3 contains 13 residues. Written as DNA, the CDR3 is TGTGCCAGCAGCGTTTTGGAGGGGAGGCCAGCTTTCTTT. This gives the protein CASSVLEGRPAFF.

This clonotype was seen only a few times. The gene calls are TRBV6-5 and TRBJ1-5; D uncertain. The CDR3 is 12 residues long. The V end lost 8 bases, the J end lost 0 bases, and 5 bases lay between the germline ends. Germline CDR1 is MNHEY and CDR2 is SVGAGI. The CDR3: CASGNSNQPQHF. CDR3 bases: TGTGCCAGCGGGAATAGCAATCAGCCCCAGCATTTT.

The sample holds many counts of this clonotype. The V and J genes are TRBV4-3 and TRBJ2-1, with TRBD1 matching 7 bases. Trimming cost V 6 bases and J 4 bases; bases outside gene matches: 9. This CDR3 spans 15 amino acids. Looked up from germline, CDR1 is LGHNA and CDR2 is YSLEER. CDR3 nucleotides: TGCGCCAGCAGGGCCGGGACAGCGTCTTACAATGAGCAGTTCTTC. This translates into CASRAGTASYNEQFF.

This chain uses TRBV12-3 or TRBV12-4 with TRBJ2-7; D gene ambiguous. The CDR3 has 12 amino acids. V was shortened by 4 bases and J by 3 bases, with 7 bases between the two germline ends. The CDR3 DNA follows: TGTGCCAGCAGTTCCGGCAGCTACGAGCAGTACGTC. It codes for CASSSGSYEQYV.

As DNA, the CDR3 is TGCAGTGCTAGAGAGGAGTTTTCCTACGAGCAGTACGTC. It codes for CSAREEFSYEQYV. This rearrangement joins TRBV20-1 to TRBJ2-7; no clear D gene. The CDR3 runs 13 residues. The V end lost 0 bases, the J end lost 1 base, and 7 bases lay between the germline ends. Germline lookup yields CDR1 DFQATT and CDR2 SNEGSKA (reference sequence).